This T cell receptor beta chain is from a study of blood T cell repertoires in COVID-19 (dated by TCRdb to about 2020). About the full investigation: Samples covering the acute and convalescent phases of COVID-19 were provided by collaborators in the United States, Italy and Spain. A de-identified subject ID, COVID-19 status, age in years and sex were almost always included in the sample metadata. Where available, HLA class I and class II types were taken from metadata supplied by the sample provider and were not determined by assay-based typing. The repertoires were released in a freely available public database meant as a resource for research on the immune response to SARS-CoV-2. The prospective study material was composed of cDNA or gDNA derived from T cells, B-cell-depleted T cells, or PBMCs. Samples came from the ongoing ImmuneRACE study (first 160 participants) plus 1,254 subjects from 6 global collaborators. Subjects who had been exposed to COVID-19, were actively infected with it, or had recovered from it provided the deeply sampled blood TCRbeta repertoires that made up the dataset. Here is what the overall study found, with its caveats: Clinical and demographic metadata were provided uncurated, with the amount varying by source and participant.

The collaborating institutions used their own protocols to collect whole blood in K2EDTA tubes. For TCRbeta analysis, collaborator samples were shipped as frozen whole blood, as isolated PBMCs, or as DNA extracted from either sample type. TCRbeta CDR3 regions were amplified from genomic DNA by means of the immunoSEQ Assay, a bias-controlled multiplex PCR. Per the original workflow: The number of nucleated cells in each sample was estimated from the amplification of reference gene primers within the assay. To quantify the absolute abundance of each unique TCRbeta CDR3 rearrangement, sequence reads were collapsed and filtered. For each sample, productive Simpson clonality was calculated as the square root of Simpson's diversity index over productive rearrangements. The table comes from immuneACCESS by way of TCRdb, which keeps in-frame sequences with V and J called. Part of the clones is missing from these tables; in studies checked, under half for an unresolved V gene and the rest for unknown reasons. The DNA was the basis for D and trimming; V, J and clone size are from that table. The sample table holds approximately 100,000 clones, of which just over 90% were seen once. The ten largest clones add up to 0.97% of the sample.

A note on this clone: It lacks a known antigen. One base away there is no much larger clone; base qualities are not given.

V and J are truncated by 7 bases and 0 bases respectively, leaving an intervening sequence of 10 bases. Per the germline V gene, WSHSY is the CDR1 and SAAADI is the CDR2. Taken from cysteine to phenylalanine, the CDR3 has 13 residues. Left in the record is the CDR3 DNA by itself, 39 bases read in frame from the first base. What was sequenced was peripheral blood. The source of this sequence is a man aged 60 to 69 with acute or convalescent COVID-19. This chain is built from TRBV10-2 and TRBJ2-7, with TRBD2 perhaps the D gene, on 6 matching bases. The CDR3: CASKEGGSYEQYF. The DNA reads as follows: TGCGCCAGCAAGGAGGGCGGCTCCTACGAGCAGTACTTC.